The 5 T cell receptor beta chains below come from one sample, sequenced in a study of Ad26.COV2.S vaccination and SARS-CoV-2 variants. Using immunoSEQ multiplex PCR, the repertoire was profiled, and TCRdb retains in-frame clones only, with some absent. Here the sample spans hundreds of thousands of clones, nearly 90% being singletons. The treatment denotes: around 19 received Ad26.COV2.S at low or high dose, single or two shots; about 5 received placebo; per-sample allocation not given. Day 63 following the first vaccine or placebo injection was when the samples were taken. Sequencing used peripheral blood, obtained in a trial of Ad26.COV2.S vaccine versus placebo. The receptor source for this set is a person aged 18-65 years who received the Ad26.COV2.S COVID-19 vaccine or a placebo.

As for this clone: Additional DNA sequences in this sample encode the identical CDR3. CDR3 bases: TGTGCCACCAGTGTCCGGGACAGAGACACCGGGGAGCTGTTTTTT. This codes for CATSVRDRDTGELFF. The V gene is TRBV24-1, the J gene TRBJ2-2, with 7 bases lining up with TRBD1. The germline V gene has CDR1 KGHDR and CDR2 SFDVKD. The V gene end was trimmed by 5 bases and the J gene end by 3 bases; junction bases not matched to a gene: 5. This CDR3 has 15 amino acids.

The V gene is TRBV2, the J gene TRBJ1-4, with D unresolved. Trimming removed 1 base from V and 8 bases from J, with 5 bases in between. Germline V gene sequence: CDR1 SNHLY, CDR2 FYNNEI. The CDR3 contains 12 residues. CDR3 sequence (DNA): TGTGCCAGCAGTGAAGGGTCAGAAAAACTGTTTTTT. The encoded protein is CASSEGSEKLFF.

V usage is TRBV24-1 and J usage is TRBJ2-5; tentatively, D is TRBD2 (6 bases). The CDR3 length is 15 residues. V was cut by 4 bases and J by 5 bases, with 16 bases left in between. Germline CDR1 and CDR2: KGHDR and SFDVKD. The CDR3 loop is CATSDARGNGETQYF. The CDR3 DNA reads TGTGCCACCAGTGACGCCCGGGGGAACGGGGAGACCCAGTACTTC.

This sequence joins TRBV7-9 and TRBJ2-1; TRBD2 agrees at 8 bases. Trimming at V came to 7 bases and at J to 0 bases, leaving 8 bases not matched to a gene. The CDR3 extends over 16 amino acids. Germline loops: CDR1 SEHNR, CDR2 FQNEAQ (reference sequence). The CDR3 loop reads CASTKSGTSSYNEQFF. The CDR3 bases are TGTGCCAGCACCAAATCCGGGACTAGCTCCTACAATGAGCAGTTCTTC.

V gene TRBV11-2 combines with J gene TRBJ2-1; the D is unclear. With 1 base removed from V and 5 bases from J, the gap between germline ends came to 15 bases. Germline V gene sequence: CDR1 SGHAT, CDR2 FQNNGV. The CDR3 contains 16 residues. CDR3 sequence: CASSLVVPSGHNEQFF. CDR3 DNA sequence: TGTGCCAGCAGCTTAGTAGTGCCCTCTGGACACAATGAGCAGTTCTTC.